The clone carrying this T cell receptor (beta chain) appeared a few times. The antigen is undetermined. The record originates from a study of beta chain features in type 1 diabetes. Study results and caveats: For patients, the naive, central memory and Treg TCRB repertoires appeared more alike than for healthy donors.

The CDR3 sequence is 16 residues long. All of the isolated RNA was reverse transcribed, so expressed TCRB transcripts were sequenced. Sequencing used immunoSEQ multiplex PCR; TCRdb keeps in-frame clones, though not all of them. This table has hundreds of thousands of clones, over 9.5% appearing once. This sequence was found in a man between 18 and 35 years old in good health. The chain links TRBV21-1 to TRBJ2-5; no DNA check was done on the table's D call, TRBD2. TRBV21-1 constitutes a pseudogene. Input material: naive CD4+ T cells from blood. The CDR3 sequence: CASSKSETPGLETQYF. The DNA of the CDR3 is TGTGCCAGCAGCAAATCGGAGACTCCTGGGTTGGAGACCCAGTACTTC.